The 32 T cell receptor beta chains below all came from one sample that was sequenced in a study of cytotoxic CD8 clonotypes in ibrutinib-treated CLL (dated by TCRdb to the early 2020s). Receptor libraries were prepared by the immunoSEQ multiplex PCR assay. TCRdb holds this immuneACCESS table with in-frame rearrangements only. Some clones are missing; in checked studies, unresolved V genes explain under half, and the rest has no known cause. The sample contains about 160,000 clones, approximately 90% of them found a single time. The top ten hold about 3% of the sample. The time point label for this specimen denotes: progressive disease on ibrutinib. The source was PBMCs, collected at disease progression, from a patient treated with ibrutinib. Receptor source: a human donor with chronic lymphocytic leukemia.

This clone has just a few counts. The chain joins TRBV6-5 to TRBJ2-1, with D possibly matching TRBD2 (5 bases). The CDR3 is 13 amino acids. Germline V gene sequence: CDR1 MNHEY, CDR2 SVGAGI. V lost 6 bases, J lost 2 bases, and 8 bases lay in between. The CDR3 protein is CASRAETYNEQFF. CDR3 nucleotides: TGTGCCAGCAGAGCGGAGACCTACAATGAGCAGTTCTTC.

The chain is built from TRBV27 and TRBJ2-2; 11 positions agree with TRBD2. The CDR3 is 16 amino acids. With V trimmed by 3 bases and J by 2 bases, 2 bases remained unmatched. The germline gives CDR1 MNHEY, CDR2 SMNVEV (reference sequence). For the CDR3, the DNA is TGTGCCAGCAGTTTTAGCGGGAGGGGCAACACCGGGGAGCTGTTTTTT. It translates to CASSFSGRGNTGELFF.

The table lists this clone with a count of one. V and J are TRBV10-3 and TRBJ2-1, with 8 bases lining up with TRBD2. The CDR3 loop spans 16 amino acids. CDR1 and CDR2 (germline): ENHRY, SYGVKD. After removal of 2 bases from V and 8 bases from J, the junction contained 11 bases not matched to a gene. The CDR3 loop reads CAISEPAGVRGDEQFF. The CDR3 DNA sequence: TGTGCCATCAGTGAGCCAGCGGGAGTTAGGGGTGATGAGCAGTTCTTC.

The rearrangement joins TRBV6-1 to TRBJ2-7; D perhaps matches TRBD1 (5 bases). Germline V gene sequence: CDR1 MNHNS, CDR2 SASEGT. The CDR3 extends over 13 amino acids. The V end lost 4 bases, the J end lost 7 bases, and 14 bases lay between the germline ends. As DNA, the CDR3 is TGTGCCAGCAGTGGGGGCATGATTGGGGAGCAGTACTTC. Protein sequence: CASSGGMIGEQYF.

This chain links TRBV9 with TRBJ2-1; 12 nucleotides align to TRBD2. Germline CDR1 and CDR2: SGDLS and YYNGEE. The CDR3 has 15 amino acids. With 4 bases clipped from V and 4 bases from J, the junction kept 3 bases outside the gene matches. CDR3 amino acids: CASSTTSGRYNEQFF. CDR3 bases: TGTGCCAGCAGCACAACTAGCGGGAGGTACAATGAGCAGTTCTTC.

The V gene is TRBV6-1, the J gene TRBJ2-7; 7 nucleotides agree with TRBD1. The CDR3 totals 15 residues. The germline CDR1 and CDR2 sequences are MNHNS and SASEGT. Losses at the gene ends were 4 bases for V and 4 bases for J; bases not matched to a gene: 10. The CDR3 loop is CASSGSGTALYEQYF. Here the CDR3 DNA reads TGTGCCAGCAGTGGATCCGGGACAGCTCTATACGAGCAGTACTTC.

In nucleotides, the CDR3 is TGTGCCGGATCGACAGGGGCGAACACTGAAGCTTTCTTT. Translating it yields CAGSTGANTEAFF. This chain uses TRBV7-2 with TRBJ1-1; 8 nucleotides agree with TRBD1. Germline V gives CDR1 SGHTA, CDR2 FQGNSA. After removal of 11 bases from V and 1 base from J, the junction contained 6 bases not matched to a gene. The CDR3 consists of 13 residues.

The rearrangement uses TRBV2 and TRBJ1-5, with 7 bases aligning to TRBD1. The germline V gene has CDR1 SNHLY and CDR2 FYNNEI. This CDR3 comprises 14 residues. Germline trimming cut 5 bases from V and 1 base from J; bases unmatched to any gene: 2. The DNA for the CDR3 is TGTGCCAGCAGTCGACAGGGAAGCAATCAGCCCCAGCATTTT. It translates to CASSRQGSNQPQHF.

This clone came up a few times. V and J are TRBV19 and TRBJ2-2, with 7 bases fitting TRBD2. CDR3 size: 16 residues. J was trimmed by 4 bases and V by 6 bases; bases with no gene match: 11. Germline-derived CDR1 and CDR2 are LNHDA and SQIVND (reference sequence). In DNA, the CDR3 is TGTGCCAGTAGCCTCGTGGGCGGGAGAGGCACCGGGGAGCTGTTTTTT. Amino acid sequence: CASSLVGGRGTGELFF.

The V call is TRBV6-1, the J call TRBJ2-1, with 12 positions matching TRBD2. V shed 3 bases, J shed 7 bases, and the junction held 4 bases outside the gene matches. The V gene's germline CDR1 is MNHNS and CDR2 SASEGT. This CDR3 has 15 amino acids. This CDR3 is CASSDWTSGKNEQFF. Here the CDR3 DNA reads TGTGCCAGCAGTGATTGGACTAGCGGGAAGAATGAGCAGTTCTTC.

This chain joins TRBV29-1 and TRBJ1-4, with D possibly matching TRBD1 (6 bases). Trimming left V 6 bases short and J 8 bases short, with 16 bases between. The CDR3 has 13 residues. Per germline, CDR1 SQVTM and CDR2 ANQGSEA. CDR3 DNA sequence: TGCAGCGTCGCTGGGGGGGGCAGAGAAAAACTGTTTTTT. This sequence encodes CSVAGGGREKLFF.

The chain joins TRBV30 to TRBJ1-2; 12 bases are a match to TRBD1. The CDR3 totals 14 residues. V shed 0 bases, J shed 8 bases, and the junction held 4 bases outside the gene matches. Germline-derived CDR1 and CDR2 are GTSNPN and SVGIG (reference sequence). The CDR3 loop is CAWSVGTGGRGYTF. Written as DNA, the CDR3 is TGTGCCTGGAGTGTAGGGACAGGGGGCCGAGGCTACACCTTC.

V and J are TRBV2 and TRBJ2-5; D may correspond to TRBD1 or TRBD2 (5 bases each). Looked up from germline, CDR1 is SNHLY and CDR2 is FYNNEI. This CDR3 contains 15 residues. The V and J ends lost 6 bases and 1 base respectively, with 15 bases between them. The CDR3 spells CASREGSRFQETQYF. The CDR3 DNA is TGTGCCAGCAGAGAGGGGTCTAGGTTCCAAGAGACCCAGTACTTC.

The CDR3 loop reads CASSALGQTRQPQHF. Written as DNA, the CDR3 is TGTGCCAGCAGTGCGCTGGGACAGACGAGACAGCCCCAGCATTTT. This rearrangement joins TRBV6-1 to TRBJ1-5; the match to TRBD1 covers 7 bases. The CDR3 is 15 amino acids. CDR1 MNHNS and CDR2 SASEGT come from the germline V gene. The trim removed 4 bases at V and 7 bases at J, leaving 10 bases unmatched.

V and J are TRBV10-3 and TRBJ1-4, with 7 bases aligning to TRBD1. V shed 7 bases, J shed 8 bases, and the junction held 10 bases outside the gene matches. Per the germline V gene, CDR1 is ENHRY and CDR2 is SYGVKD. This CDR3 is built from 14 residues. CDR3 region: CAIKGQAKGEKLFF. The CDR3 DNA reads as TGTGCCATCAAAGGACAGGCAAAAGGCGAAAAACTGTTTTTT.

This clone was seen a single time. The CDR3 sequence is CASSFRTGEIYEQYF. In nucleotides, the CDR3 is TGCGCCAGCAGCTTCAGGACGGGGGAGATATACGAGCAGTACTTC. The rearrangement uses TRBV5-1 and TRBJ2-7, with a possible D match to TRBD2 (6 bases). Trimming removed 2 bases from V and 4 bases from J, with 16 bases in between. The germline CDR1 and CDR2 sequences are SGHRS and YFSETQ. CDR3 length: 15 amino acids.

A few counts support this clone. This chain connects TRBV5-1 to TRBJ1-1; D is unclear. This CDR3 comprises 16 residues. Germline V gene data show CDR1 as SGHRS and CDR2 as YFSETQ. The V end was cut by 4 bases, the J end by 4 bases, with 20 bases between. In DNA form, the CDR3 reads TGCGCCAGCAGCCTACGTTTTGAGGCCGGGAGCACTGAAGCTTTCTTT. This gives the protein CASSLRFEAGSTEAFF.

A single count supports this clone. CDR3 region: CASSPGLVNEQFF. DNA for the CDR3: TGTGCCAGCAGCCCCGGACTAGTCAATGAGCAGTTCTTC. The rearrangement links TRBV7-3 to TRBJ2-1; 7 bases are a match to TRBD2. V dropped 5 bases and J dropped 6; count of bases not matched to a gene: 4. This CDR3 has 13 amino acids. Germline CDR1 SGHTA, CDR2 FQGTGA.

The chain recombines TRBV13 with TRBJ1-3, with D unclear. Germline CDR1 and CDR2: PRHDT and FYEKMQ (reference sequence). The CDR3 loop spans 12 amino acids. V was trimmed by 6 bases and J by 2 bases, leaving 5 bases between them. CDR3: CASSFPGNTIYF. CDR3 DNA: TGTGCCAGCAGTTTTCCTGGAAACACCATATATTTT.

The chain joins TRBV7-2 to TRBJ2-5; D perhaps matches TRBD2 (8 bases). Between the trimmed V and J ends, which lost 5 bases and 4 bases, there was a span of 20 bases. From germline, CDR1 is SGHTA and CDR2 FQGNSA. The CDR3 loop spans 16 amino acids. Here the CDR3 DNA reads TGTGCCAGCAGCCAGGGGGTAGCGGGATTATCAGAGACCCAGTACTTC. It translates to CASSQGVAGLSETQYF.

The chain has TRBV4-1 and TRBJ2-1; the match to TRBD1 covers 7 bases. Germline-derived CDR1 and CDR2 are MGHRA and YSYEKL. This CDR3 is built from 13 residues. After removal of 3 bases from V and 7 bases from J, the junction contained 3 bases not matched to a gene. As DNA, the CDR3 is TGCGCCAGCAGCCAGGTGACAGGGAATGAGCAGTTCTTC. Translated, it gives CASSQVTGNEQFF.

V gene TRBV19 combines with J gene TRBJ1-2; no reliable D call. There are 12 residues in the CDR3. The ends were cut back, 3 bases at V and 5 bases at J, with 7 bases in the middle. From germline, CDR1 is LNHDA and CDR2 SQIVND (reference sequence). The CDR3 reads CASSIQQYGYTF. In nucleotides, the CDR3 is TGTGCCAGTAGTATCCAACAGTATGGCTACACCTTC.

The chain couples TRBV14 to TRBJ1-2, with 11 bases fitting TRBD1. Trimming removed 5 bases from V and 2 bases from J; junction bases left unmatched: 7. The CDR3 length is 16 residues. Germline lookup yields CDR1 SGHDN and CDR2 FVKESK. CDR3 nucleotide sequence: TGTGCCAGCAGCGTACGACGGGACAGGGGGAACTATGGCTACACCTTC. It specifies CASSVRRDRGNYGYTF.

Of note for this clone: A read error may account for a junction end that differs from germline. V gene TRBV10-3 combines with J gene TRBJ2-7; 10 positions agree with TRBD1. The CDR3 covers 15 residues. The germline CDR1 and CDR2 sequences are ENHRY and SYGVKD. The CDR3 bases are TGTGCCAGCAGTTCCCCTAGACAGGGGGCAGACGAGCAGTACTTC. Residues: CASSSPRQGADEQYF.

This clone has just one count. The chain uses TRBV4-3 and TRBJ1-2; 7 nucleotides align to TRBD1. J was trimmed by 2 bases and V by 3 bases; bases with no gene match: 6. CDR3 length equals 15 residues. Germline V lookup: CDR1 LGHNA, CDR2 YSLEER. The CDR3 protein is CASSQGTAKNYGYTF. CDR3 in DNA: TGCGCCAGCAGCCAGGGGACAGCTAAGAACTATGGCTACACCTTC.

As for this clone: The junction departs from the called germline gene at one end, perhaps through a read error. The CDR3 nucleotides read TGTGCCAGCAGCTCCCCCGGGGGGACAGCGAGCCACTTC. This translates into CASSSPGGTASHF. This chain links TRBV7-2 with TRBJ2-4; possibly TRBD1 or TRBD2 for D (7 bases each). CDR3 size: 13 residues. Germline V lookup: CDR1 SGHTA, CDR2 FQGNSA.

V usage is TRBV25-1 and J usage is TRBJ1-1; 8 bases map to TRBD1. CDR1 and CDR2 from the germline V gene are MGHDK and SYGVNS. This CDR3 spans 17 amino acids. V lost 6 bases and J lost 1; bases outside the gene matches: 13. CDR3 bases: TGTGCCAGCAGAGGACAGGGTCTGAGTCAGGGGAACACTGAAGCTTTCTTT. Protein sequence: CASRGQGLSQGNTEAFF.

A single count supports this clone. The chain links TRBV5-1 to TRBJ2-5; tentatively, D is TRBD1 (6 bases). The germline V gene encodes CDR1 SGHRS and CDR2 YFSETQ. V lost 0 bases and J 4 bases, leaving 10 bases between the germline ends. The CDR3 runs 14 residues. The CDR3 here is CASSLDLGGETQYF. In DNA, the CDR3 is TGCGCCAGCAGCTTGGACTTAGGGGGAGAGACCCAGTACTTC.

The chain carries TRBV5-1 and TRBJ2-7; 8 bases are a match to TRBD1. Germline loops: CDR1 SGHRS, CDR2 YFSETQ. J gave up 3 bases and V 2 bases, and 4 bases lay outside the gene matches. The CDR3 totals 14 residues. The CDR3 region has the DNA TGCGCCAGCAGCTTTGGACAGGGAGACTACGAGCAGTACTTC. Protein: CASSFGQGDYEQYF.

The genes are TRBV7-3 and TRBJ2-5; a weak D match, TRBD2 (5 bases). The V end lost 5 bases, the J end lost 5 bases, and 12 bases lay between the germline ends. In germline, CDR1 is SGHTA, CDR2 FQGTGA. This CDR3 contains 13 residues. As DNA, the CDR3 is TGTGCCAGCAGCCCCGGCGGGCGCGAGACCCAGTACTTC. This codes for CASSPGGRETQYF.

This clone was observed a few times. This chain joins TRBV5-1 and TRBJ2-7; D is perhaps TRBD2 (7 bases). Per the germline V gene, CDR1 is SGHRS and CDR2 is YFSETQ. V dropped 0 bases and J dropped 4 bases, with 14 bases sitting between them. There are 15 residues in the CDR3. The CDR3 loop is CASSLARGAGYEQYF. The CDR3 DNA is TGCGCCAGCAGCTTGGCCCGGGGGGCGGGTTACGAGCAGTACTTC.

CDR3 amino acids: CASKPGVSYGYTF. CDR3 in DNA: TGTGCCAGCAAACCAGGGGTGAGCTATGGCTACACCTTC. The chain carries TRBV6-5 and TRBJ1-2, with D maybe TRBD1 (6 bases). With 7 bases removed from V and 4 bases from J, the gap between germline ends came to 13 bases. Germline V gene sequence: CDR1 MNHEY, CDR2 SVGAGI. The CDR3 contains 13 residues.